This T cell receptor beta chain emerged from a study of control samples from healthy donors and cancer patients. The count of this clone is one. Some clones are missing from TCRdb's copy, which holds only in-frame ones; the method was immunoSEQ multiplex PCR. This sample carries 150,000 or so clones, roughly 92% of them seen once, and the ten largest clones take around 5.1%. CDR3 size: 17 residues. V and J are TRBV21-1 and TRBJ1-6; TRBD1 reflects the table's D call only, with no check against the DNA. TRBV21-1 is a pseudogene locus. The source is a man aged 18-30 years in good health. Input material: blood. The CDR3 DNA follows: TGTGCCAGCAACGCCAACGGAGGGGGCCCCTATAATTCACCCCTCCACTTT. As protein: CASNANGGGPYNSPLHF.